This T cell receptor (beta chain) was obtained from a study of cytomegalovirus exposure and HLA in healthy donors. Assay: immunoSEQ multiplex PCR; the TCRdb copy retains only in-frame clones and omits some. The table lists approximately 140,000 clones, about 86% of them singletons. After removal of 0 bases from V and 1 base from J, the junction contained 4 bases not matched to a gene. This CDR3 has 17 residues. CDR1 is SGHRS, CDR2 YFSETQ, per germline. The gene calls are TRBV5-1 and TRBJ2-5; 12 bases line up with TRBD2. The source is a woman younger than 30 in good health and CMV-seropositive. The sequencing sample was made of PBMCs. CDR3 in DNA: TGCGCCAGCAGCTTGGGAGGACTAGCGGGGATCCAAGAGACCCAGTACTTC. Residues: CASSLGGLAGIQETQYF.